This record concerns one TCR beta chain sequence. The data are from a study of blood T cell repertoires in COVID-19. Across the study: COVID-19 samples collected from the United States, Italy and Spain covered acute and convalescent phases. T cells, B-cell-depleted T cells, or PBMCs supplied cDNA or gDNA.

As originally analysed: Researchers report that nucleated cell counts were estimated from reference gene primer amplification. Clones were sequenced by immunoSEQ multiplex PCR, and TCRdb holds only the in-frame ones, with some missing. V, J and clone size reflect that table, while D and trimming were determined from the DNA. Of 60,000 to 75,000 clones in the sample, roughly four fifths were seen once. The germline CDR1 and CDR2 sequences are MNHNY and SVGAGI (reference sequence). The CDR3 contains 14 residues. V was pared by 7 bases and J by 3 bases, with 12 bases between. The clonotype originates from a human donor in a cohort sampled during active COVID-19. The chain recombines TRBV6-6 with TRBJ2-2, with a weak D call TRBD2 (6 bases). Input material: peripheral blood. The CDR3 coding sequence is TGTGCCAGCATCCCCCGGAGGGACACCGGGGAGCTGTTTTTT. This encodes CASIPRRDTGELFF.